This entry lists 5 T cell receptor beta chains sequenced from one sample in a study of early T cells in non-severe SARS-CoV-2 infection. Using its own MiXCR run on the 5' RACE reads, TCRdb lists one record per CDR3 protein. Among over 30,000 distinct CDR3 sequences listed, roughly 7.9% were seen once. The source material was whole blood, sampled at baseline. The receptors originated from an adult who was a healthcare worker with PCR-confirmed SARS-CoV-2 infection or an uninfected control (not recorded which).

The rearrangement uses TRBV6-5 and TRBJ2-3, with 8 bases aligning to TRBD2. The germline V gene encodes CDR1 MNHEY and CDR2 SVGAGI. Unmatched junction bases numbered 11, after V lost 6 bases and J lost 0 bases. CDR3 length: 17 amino acids. In nucleotides, the CDR3 is TGTGCCAGCAGGGGCGGGGGGCTATCCCTTAGCACAGATACGCAGTATTTT. The encoded protein is CASRGGGLSLSTDTQYF.

This sequence joins TRBV7-7 and TRBJ2-1; D perhaps matches TRBD2 (6 bases). V lost 5 bases and J lost 0, with 11 bases in between. This CDR3 is 15 amino acids long. Germline lookup yields CDR1 SSHAT and CDR2 FNYEAQ (reference sequence). CDR3 protein: CASSPDYSSYNEQFF. CDR3 in DNA: TGTGCCAGCAGCCCGGACTATTCCTCCTACAATGAGCAGTTCTTC.

This clonotype was found a few times. The V call is TRBV7-2, the J call TRBJ2-3; 11 nucleotides line up with TRBD2. Per germline, CDR1 SGHTA and CDR2 FQGNSA. V lost 5 bases, J lost 2 bases, and 6 bases stayed unmatched. The CDR3 loop spans 16 amino acids. CDR3 amino acids: CASSTRLAGPTDTQYF. The CDR3 coding sequence is TGTGCCAGCAGCACCCGACTAGCGGGGCCCACAGATACGCAGTATTTT.

This clonotype came up a few times. V and J are TRBV7-9 and TRBJ2-3; D uncertain. The CDR3 loop spans 12 amino acids. From germline, CDR1 is SEHNR and CDR2 FQNEAQ (reference sequence). Trimming removed 4 bases at V and 1 base at J, with 3 bases between. CDR3: CASSWGTDTQYF. The CDR3 coding sequence is TGTGCCAGCAGCTGGGGCACAGATACGCAGTATTTT.

This clonotype was recorded at least ten times. This chain links TRBV2 with TRBJ1-1, with TRBD1 matching 8 bases. CDR3 length equals 18 residues. From germline, CDR1 is SNHLY and CDR2 FYNNEI. V shed 10 bases and J 3 bases; nucleotides not matched to a gene: 22. CDR3 loop: CANIVISDRALADTEAFF. CDR3 DNA: TGTGCCAACATTGTTATCTCGGACAGGGCGCTTGCGGACACTGAAGCTTTCTTT. The variable domain in full, with the rest retrieved from reference TRBV2 and TRBJ1-1, is EPEVTQTPSHQVTQMGQEVILRCVPISNHLYFYWYRQILGQKVEFLVSFYNNEISEKSEIFDDQFSVERPDGSNFTLKIRSTKLEDSAMYFCANIVISDRALADTEAFFGQGTRLTVV.